The 2 T cell receptor beta chains in this list originate from one sample, sequenced in a study of beta chain features in type 1 diabetes. Study-level points and caveats: In all four CD4+ subsets, TCRB CDR3 length was significantly, moderately reduced in type 1 diabetes.

These receptors have no identified antigens. Isolated RNA was reverse transcribed in full, so expressed TCRB transcripts were sequenced. Data came from immunoSEQ multiplex PCR; TCRdb stores just in-frame clones and leaves some out. The profile covers 640,000 or so clones, with more than 12% appearing a single time and 0.04% taken by the ten largest. What was sequenced was naive CD4+ T cells from blood. These receptors all come from a man aged 18 to 30 with type 1 diabetes.

The V gene is TRBV29-1, the J gene TRBJ1-4, with D perhaps matching TRBD1 (6 bases). Trimming cost V 5 bases and J 4 bases, with 17 bases left between them. CDR3 length: 15 residues. Germline V gene data show CDR1 as SQVTM and CDR2 as ANQGSEA. In DNA, the CDR3 is TGCAGCGTTACGAAACCCGGGACAAGTAATGAAAAACTGTTTTTT. Translation: CSVTKPGTSNEKLFF.

The chain couples TRBV7-2 to TRBJ1-2; D gene unclear. Trimming took 8 bases from V and 5 from J, leaving 9 bases between them. Germline V gene data show CDR1 as SGHTA and CDR2 as FQGNSA. CDR3 length: 11 amino acids. CDR3 in DNA: TGTGCCAGCCCGGACGGTTATGGCTACACCTTC. Translating gives CASPDGYGYTF.